This record concerns one TCR beta chain sequence. The sample comes from a study of blood T cell repertoires in COVID-19. About the study: Collection of acute and convalescent COVID-19 samples took place in the United States, Italy and Spain. PBMCs, B-cell-depleted T cells, or T cells were the source of the cDNA or gDNA that made up the material.

Recruits, aged roughly 18 to 95 years, lived in approximately 26 US areas. Clinical history as reported by participants underpinned cohort assignment. V was clipped by 3 bases and J by 4 bases; unmatched bases: 3. The CDR3 has 13 residues. Germline values: CDR1 SGDLS, CDR2 YYNGEE. Profiled with immunoSEQ multiplex PCR; TCRdb holds only in-frame clones, not every one. This sample has under 200,000 clones, with roughly 87% found just once. The chain links TRBV9 to TRBJ2-7; TRBD1 aligns across 8 bases. The TCR was taken from a man aged 50-59 years who had recovered from COVID-19. Sequencing was carried out using PBMCs or T cells enriched from blood (not recorded which). The CDR3 nucleotides read TGTGCCAGCAGCGGACAGGGGAGGTACGAGCAGTACTTC. This sequence encodes CASSGQGRYEQYF.